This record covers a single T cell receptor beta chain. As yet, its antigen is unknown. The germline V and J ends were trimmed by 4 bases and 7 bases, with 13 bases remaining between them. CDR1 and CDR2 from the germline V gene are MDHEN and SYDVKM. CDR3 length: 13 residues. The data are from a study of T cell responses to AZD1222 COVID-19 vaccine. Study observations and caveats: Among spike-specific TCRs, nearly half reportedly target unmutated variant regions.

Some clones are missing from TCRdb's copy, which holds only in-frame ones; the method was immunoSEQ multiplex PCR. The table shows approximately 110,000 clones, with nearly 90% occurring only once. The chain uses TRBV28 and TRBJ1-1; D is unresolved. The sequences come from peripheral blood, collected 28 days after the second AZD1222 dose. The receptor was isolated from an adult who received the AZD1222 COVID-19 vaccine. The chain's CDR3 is CASSSAGEFEAFF. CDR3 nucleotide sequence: TGTGCCAGCAGTTCGGCAGGAGAATTTGAAGCTTTCTTT.